This is a list of T cell receptor beta chains from one sample in a study of post-analysis software for immune sequencing data. TCRdb ran MiXCR on the PCR reads and lists one entry per CDR3 protein. The sample lists hundreds of thousands of distinct CDR3 sequences, 55% to 60% occurring once. The sequenced material came from blood. The origin of the receptors is a girl aged 2 to 10 with multiple sclerosis. CDR3s include the opening cysteine and the closing phenylalanine or tryptophan. D genes are given only for firm matches. Not all rows give a size; the values are once, few, many and, for expanded clones, a class.

NA	TRBV7-9	TRBJ1-2	NA	13	TGTGCCAGCAGATCGCTCCGGACCGGGGGCTACACCTTC	CASRSLRTGGYTF
TRBD2	TRBV5-1	TRBJ2-5	NA	17	TGCGCCAGCAGGGGGGCCGGAGGTGGAGCGGGGGTTCAGACCCAGTACTTC	CASRGAGGGAGVQTQYF
TRBD1	TRBV29-1	TRBJ2-1	NA	14	TGCAGCGTCAACCGACAGGGGCCCTACAATGAGCAGTTCTTC	CSVNRQGPYNEQFF
TRBD1	TRBV3-1	TRBJ2-5	NA	15	TGTGCCAGCAGTCGCCGGACAGGGGGCAGGGAGACCCAGTACTTC	CASSRRTGGRETQYF
NA	TRBV12-3/TRBV12-4	TRBJ2-7	few	14	TGTGCCAGCAGTCACGGGACTCCTTCCTACGAGCAGTACTTC	CASSHGTPSYEQYF
TRBD2	TRBV7-9	TRBJ2-1	NA	16	TGTGCCAGCAGCCCCCGGGAGGCAGCGGGGGCCAATGAGCAGTTCTTC	CASSPREAAGANEQFF
NA	TRBV20-1	TRBJ2-1	NA	13	TGCAGTGCCACTTGGGGAGGGGGCAATGAGCAGTTCTTC	CSATWGGGNEQFF
TRBD2	TRBV20-1	TRBJ2-3	few	18	TGCAGTGCTAGTTCACTAGCGGGGAATCCCGAGCACACAGATACGCAGTATTTT	CSASSLAGNPEHTDTQYF
NA	TRBV6-1	TRBJ2-5	NA	14	TGTGCCAGCACTGGACGGCCGCACGGCGAGACCCAGTACTTC	CASTGRPHGETQYF
NA	TRBV27	TRBJ1-6	NA	14	TGTGCCAGCAGTTTCCGACAGGATAATTCACCCCTCCACTTT	CASSFRQDNSPLHF
NA	TRBV12-3/TRBV12-4	TRBJ2-2	NA	12	TGTGCCAGCACTGGCAAGGCCGGGGAGCTGTTTTTT	CASTGKAGELFF
NA	TRBV25-1	TRBJ1-2	NA	14	TGTGCCAGCAGTGAATTGGAGGGGGACTATGGCTACACCTTC	CASSELEGDYGYTF
NA	TRBV7-2	TRBJ1-4	NA	14	TGTGCCAGCAGCTTAGCGGGGCTTAATGAAAAACTGTTTTTT	CASSLAGLNEKLFF
NA	TRBV6-5	TRBJ2-1	NA	13	TGTGCCAGCGGGTCCTTACCTCTCAATGAGCAGTTCTTC	CASGSLPLNEQFF
NA	TRBV10-3	TRBJ2-7	NA	14	TGTGCCATCTCGGTTCTAGAGGGCCCCAACGAGCAGTACTTC	CAISVLEGPNEQYF
NA	TRBV20-1	TRBJ2-3	NA	14	TGCAGTGCTAGATTTGGTGGGAGGAAGGATACGCAGTATTTT	CSARFGGRKDTQYF
TRBD1	TRBV6-6	TRBJ1-5	NA	16	TGTGCCAGCAGTTACTCGGACAGGTTAAGCACTCAGCCCCAGCATTTT	CASSYSDRLSTQPQHF
TRBD2	TRBV6-1	TRBJ2-7	NA	15	TGTGCCAGCAGTCCCCGTAGCGGGAGCAACGGCGAGCAGTACTTC	CASSPRSGSNGEQYF
NA	TRBV20-1	TRBJ2-4	NA	14	TGCAGTGCTGCCGCTGGTGGGGCCAAAAACATTCAGTACTTC	CSAAAGGAKNIQYF
NA	TRBV29-1	TRBJ2-7	NA	14	TGCAGCGTTCTAGGGGGGGGAAGCTCCTACGAGCAGTACTTC	CSVLGGGSSYEQYF
NA	TRBV7-2	TRBJ1-6	NA	13	TGTGCCAGCAGCTTAGATCCTAATTCACCCCTCCACTTT	CASSLDPNSPLHF
NA	TRBV29-1	TRBJ1-1	few	14	TGCAGCGTTGAGGAAGGGGCAGACGGCACTGAAGCTTTCTTT	CSVEEGADGTEAFF
TRBD2	TRBV20-1	TRBJ2-7	NA	14	TGCAGTGCTGAGGGGACTAGCGGGAGGGCTGAGCAGTACTTC	CSAEGTSGRAEQYF
NA	TRBV20-1	TRBJ2-5	few	10	TGCAGTGCCAGTATAGAGACCCAGTACTTC	CSASIETQYF
TRBD2	TRBV4-2	TRBJ2-3	NA	18	TGTGCCAGCAGCCCCCGCACTAGCGGGAGTATCGACACAGATACGCAGTATTTT	CASSPRTSGSIDTDTQYF
NA	TRBV12-3/TRBV12-4	TRBJ1-2	NA	14	TGTGCCAGCACCCCGGCTGGGTGGGGCTATGGCTACACCTTC	CASTPAGWGYGYTF
TRBD2	TRBV5-1	TRBJ2-1	NA	15	TGCGCCAGCAGCTTCCTAGCGGGAACTGACAATGAGCAGTTCTTC	CASSFLAGTDNEQFF
NA	TRBV5-1	TRBJ1-2	NA	14	TGCGCCAGCAGCTTGGCCGTGGCTAACTATGGCTACACCTTC	CASSLAVANYGYTF
NA	TRBV5-1	TRBJ1-3	few	13	TGCGCCAGCTCGCCGAACCCCGGAAACACCATATATTTT	CASSPNPGNTIYF
TRBD2	TRBV12-3/TRBV12-4	TRBJ2-7	NA	15	TGTGCCAGCAGTAGAGCGGGACTAGCTTACAATGAGCAGTACTTC	CASSRAGLAYNEQYF
NA	TRBV3-1	TRBJ1-2	NA	14	TGTGCCAGCAGCCAAGGGACAGAAAATTATGGCTACACCTTC	CASSQGTENYGYTF
NA	TRBV7-2	TRBJ2-1	NA	15	TGTGCCAGCAGTGACTACCGGTCCCTATACAATGAGCAGTTCTTC	CASSDYRSLYNEQFF
TRBD1	TRBV7-2	TRBJ2-5	NA	14	TGTGCCAGCAGCCCGACAGGGAACCAAGAGACCCAGTACTTC	CASSPTGNQETQYF
TRBD2	TRBV9	TRBJ2-1	once	15	TGTGCCAGCAGCGTAGGGCTAGCGGGAAGCAATGAGCAGTTCTTC	CASSVGLAGSNEQFF
TRBD1	TRBV3-1	TRBJ2-3	NA	16	TGTGCCAGCAGCCCCCCGGACAGGGGGAACGCAGATACGCAGTATTTT	CASSPPDRGNADTQYF
TRBD1	TRBV30	TRBJ2-3	NA	15	TGTGCCTGGAGCGGACAGGGGGCAGCGACAGATACGCAGTATTTT	CAWSGQGAATDTQYF
NA	TRBV7-2	TRBJ1-2	NA	14	TGTGCCAGCAGCCCAGGAAGGGGAATCCTGGGCTACACCTTC	CASSPGRGILGYTF
TRBD2	TRBV5-5	TRBJ2-3	NA	17	TGTGCCAGCAGCTTGGCGGCTAGCGGGAGCACTACAGATACGCAGTATTTT	CASSLAASGSTTDTQYF
NA	TRBV4-1	TRBJ1-2	NA	15	TGCGCCAGCAGCCAAGTCAGAGACCCTAACTATGGCTACACCTTC	CASSQVRDPNYGYTF
TRBD1	TRBV7-2	TRBJ1-2	NA	15	TGTGCCAGCAGCCAGGGACAGGGGGCTTCGGATGGCTACACCTTC	CASSQGQGASDGYTF
NA	TRBV7-9	TRBJ2-1	NA	13	TGTGCCAGCAGCTTAGCTCCAGCTACTGAGCAGTTCTTC	CASSLAPATEQFF
TRBD1	TRBV5-1	TRBJ1-5	NA	15	TGCGCCAGCAGCGTCCGGGACAGGGCGGGTCAGCCCCAGCATTTT	CASSVRDRAGQPQHF
NA	TRBV10-3	TRBJ1-2	NA	14	TGTGCCATCTGGGGTCCTGACAGAAACTATGGCTACACCTTC	CAIWGPDRNYGYTF
NA	TRBV4-1	TRBJ2-1	NA	18	TGCGCCAGCAGCCAAGAAGGGGTGGAGCGGTCTTCTTACAATGAGCAGTTCTTC	CASSQEGVERSSYNEQFF